Listed below are T cell receptor beta chains from one sample, sequenced in a study of early stage breast cancer tumors. Only in-frame clones appear in the TCRdb table, and some are missing; sequencing was by immunoSEQ multiplex PCR. The profile shows more than 55,000 clones, about 74% of them singletons. The sequencing input was blood. These receptors were obtained from a person younger than 45 with breast cancer. Each CDR3 is given with its conserved first and last residue. A D gene is named only where the DNA matches it firmly. Some rows have no size entry. The others give once, few or many, or a class for an expanded clone.

-,TRBV9,TRBJ1-1,-,TGTGCCAGCGTAGACAGACAGAACACTGAAGCTTTCTTT,CASVDRQNTEAFF
-,TRBV9,TRBJ2-7,TRBD2,TGTGCCAGCAGCGCATCTACGGGACTAGCGGGAGGCGAGCAGTACTTC,CASSASTGLAGGEQYF
-,TRBV19,TRBJ2-3,-,TGTGCCAGTAGCATAGGACGCTCTAGCACAGATACGCAGTATTTT,CASSIGRSSTDTQYF
-,TRBV10-3,TRBJ2-3,-,TGTGCCACAAAGGGCGATCCCTCCACAGATACGCAGTATTTT,CATKGDPSTDTQYF
-,TRBV29-1,TRBJ2-1,-,TGCAGCGTTGGGTCACCCCACAATGAGCAGTTCTTC,CSVGSPHNEQFF
-,TRBV6-1,TRBJ1-2,TRBD1,TGTGCCAGCAGCTACAGGGGGCTCTTGGATGGCTACACCTTC,CASSYRGLLDGYTF
-,TRBV7-7,TRBJ2-2,TRBD2,TGTGCCAGCAGCTTAGTAGCGGGAGGGTCCAGCGGGGAGCTGTTTTTT,CASSLVAGGSSGELFF
-,TRBV13,TRBJ2-3,TRBD2,TGTGCCAGCAGCTTTGGTACGGGAGGTGGCACAGATACGCAGTATTTT,CASSFGTGGGTDTQYF
once,TRBV7-2,TRBJ1-4,-,TGTGCCAGCAGCCCACACTCTAATGAAAAACTGTTTTTT,CASSPHSNEKLFF
-,TRBV15,TRBJ2-1,TRBD2,TGTGCCACCAGCAGAGATCTGAGGAAGTACCACGCGGGAGTTGAGGATGAGCAGTTCTTC,CATSRDLRKYHAGVEDEQFF
-,TRBV4-2,TRBJ1-5,-,TGTGCCAGCAGCCAAGAACAGTCCAATCAGCCCCAGCATTTT,CASSQEQSNQPQHF
-,TRBV15,TRBJ2-3,TRBD2,TGTGCCACCAGCTCGGGACTAGCAACAGATACGCAGTATTTT,CATSSGLATDTQYF
-,TRBV11-2,TRBJ2-1,-,TGTGCCAGCAGCTTTGTGGCCTCCTACAATGAGCAGTTCTTC,CASSFVASYNEQFF
once,TRBV10-3,TRBJ2-7,TRBD2,TGTGCCATCACATCTAGCGGTACCTACGAGCAGTACTTC,CAITSSGTYEQYF
few,TRBV2,TRBJ1-1,TRBD1,TGTGCCAGCACCCTACAGGGGGCGATGAACACTGAAGCTTTCTTT,CASTLQGAMNTEAFF
-,TRBV4-2,TRBJ2-2,TRBD2,TGTGCCAGCAGCCAATCGCCCACGACTAGCGGGAGGGCCCTCAACACCGGGGAGCTGTTTTTT,CASSQSPTTSGRALNTGELFF
-,TRBV25-1,TRBJ1-2,-,TGTGCCAGCAGTGGAGTGGATGGCTACACCTTC,CASSGVDGYTF
-,TRBV27,TRBJ1-6,-,TGTGCCAGCAGTCCCCGCCTTGGGGGGGGAAATAATTCACCCCTCCACTTT,CASSPRLGGGNNSPLHF
-,TRBV4-1,TRBJ1-1,-,TGCGCCAGCAGCCAGAGGACCGTACGAAACACTGAAGCTTTCTTT,CASSQRTVRNTEAFF
-,TRBV9,TRBJ2-1,TRBD2,TGTGCCAGCAGCGTAGGAACTAGCGACTACAATGAGCAGTTCTTC,CASSVGTSDYNEQFF
-,TRBV19,TRBJ1-2,-,TGTGCCAGTAGTATTCTTCCTAGGGGGTTTTCGAACTATGGCTACACCTTC,CASSILPRGFSNYGYTF
-,TRBV10-3,TRBJ2-3,TRBD2,TGTGCCAGCTCCGGGACTAGTACCGATCCGCAGTATTTT,CASSGTSTDPQYF
few,TRBV10-3,TRBJ1-4,-,TGTGCCATCGGGGAAGGGAATGAAAAACTGTTTTTT,CAIGEGNEKLFF
-,TRBV25-1,TRBJ2-3,TRBD1,TGTGCCAGCAGTGAATTACAGGGGGCAGATACGCAGTATTTT,CASSELQGADTQYF